This record looks at one TCR beta chain sequence and its context. The sample originates from a study of blood T cell repertoires in COVID-19. Turning to the study itself: Samples of COVID-19 (acute and convalescent) were obtained from the United States, Italy and Spain. Sample material is recorded as cDNA or gDNA derived from T cells, B-cell-depleted T cells, or PBMCs.

This CDR3 is built from 15 residues. Between the trimmed V and J ends, which lost 10 bases and 4 bases, there was a span of 22 bases. The germline V gene has CDR1 MDHEN and CDR2 SYDVKM. As handled by the study authors: Amplification of reference gene primers provided the estimated nucleated cell counts. The table came from immunoSEQ multiplex PCR; TCRdb's copy has only in-frame clones and leaves some out. The V and J calls and clone size are taken from that table; D and trimming were inferred from the DNA. Of roughly 200,000 clones listed, 80% are singletons. This clonotype was obtained from a woman in her seventies with acute or convalescent COVID-19. The material sequenced was peripheral blood. V usage is TRBV28 and J usage is TRBJ2-5, with a possible D match to TRBD2 (5 bases). Written as DNA, the CDR3 is TGTGCCATCACCCCCACTGGTCCACGGGGAGAGACCCAGTACTTC. The encoded protein is CAITPTGPRGETQYF.